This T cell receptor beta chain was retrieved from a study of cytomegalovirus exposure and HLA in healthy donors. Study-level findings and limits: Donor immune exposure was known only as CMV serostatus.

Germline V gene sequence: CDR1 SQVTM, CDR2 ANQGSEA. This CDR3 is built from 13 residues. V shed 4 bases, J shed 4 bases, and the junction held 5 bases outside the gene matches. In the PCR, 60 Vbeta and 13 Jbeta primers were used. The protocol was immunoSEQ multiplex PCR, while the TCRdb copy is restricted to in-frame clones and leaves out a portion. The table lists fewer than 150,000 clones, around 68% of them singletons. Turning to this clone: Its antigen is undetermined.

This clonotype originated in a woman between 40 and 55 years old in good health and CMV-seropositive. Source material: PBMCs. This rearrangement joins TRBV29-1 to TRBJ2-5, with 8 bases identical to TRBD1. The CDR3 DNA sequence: TGCAGCGTTGTGGACAGGGTAGGAGAGACCCAGTACTTC. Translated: CSVVDRVGETQYF. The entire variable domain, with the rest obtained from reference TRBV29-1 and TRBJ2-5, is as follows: SAVISQKPSRDICQRGTSLTIQCQVDSQVTMMFWYRQQPGQSLTLIATANQGSEATYESGFVIDKFPISRPNLTFSTLTVSNMSPEDSSIYLCSVVDRVGETQYFGPGTRLLVL.